This T cell receptor (beta chain) was documented in a study of shared clonotypes between healthy human individuals. This table comes from immunoSEQ multiplex PCR, and its TCRdb copy is limited to in-frame clones, with some not included. The sample holds about 1 million clones, around 75% seen once. Donors comprised healthy HIV-negative adults lacking recent acute infections or vaccinations. V trimming: 2 bases; J trimming: 7 bases; junction bases outside the gene matches: 8. Per the germline V gene, CDR1 is LNHNV and CDR2 is YYDKDF (reference sequence). This CDR3 has 16 amino acids. The chain couples TRBV15 to TRBJ2-1, with 10 bases identical to TRBD2. The sequenced material came from memory CD4+ T cells sorted from blood. Specified subset: CD45RA-negative fraction. This clonotype originated in a man younger than 35 in good health. CDR3 DNA: TGTGCCACCAGCAGAAAGGCTAGCGGGAGCAGGAATGAGCAGTTCTTC. It codes for CATSRKASGSRNEQFF.